The 5 T cell receptor beta chains reported below all come from one sample, sequenced in a study of blood T cell repertoires in COVID-19. Libraries were prepared by immunoSEQ multiplex PCR; TCRdb keeps only in-frame clonotypes and omits some of them. The sample includes 70,000 to 95,000 clones, around 80% of them seen just once. Sequencing input: peripheral blood. The receptors come from a man in his fifties or sixties with COVID-19, enrolled during active disease.

In its sample, this clone was seen a few times. V and J are TRBV5-4 and TRBJ2-1, with 8 bases fitting TRBD2. The length of the CDR3 is 13 residues. The germline CDR1 and CDR2 sequences are SGHNT and YYREEE (reference sequence). The J segment lost 6 bases and the V segment lost 4 bases, leaving 3 bases of the junction unmatched. CDR3: CASSPGGGNEQFF. The CDR3, as DNA: TGTGCCAGCAGCCCGGGAGGGGGCAATGAGCAGTTCTTC.

This rearrangement joins TRBV30 to TRBJ2-3, with 11 bases fitting TRBD2. The CDR3 length is 16 residues. Germline V gene sequence: CDR1 GTSNPN, CDR2 SVGIG (reference sequence). The trim removed 4 bases at V and 7 bases at J, leaving 13 bases unmatched. The DNA for the CDR3 is TGTGCCTGGACCAACCCTACTAGCGGGAGTGGGTATACGCAGTATTTT. Translation gives CAWTNPTSGSGYTQYF.

This clone was seen a few times. This chain uses TRBV27 with TRBJ1-6; 8 nucleotides align to TRBD1. This CDR3 is built from 13 residues. Unmatched junction bases numbered 8, after V lost 6 bases and J lost 13 bases. Germline CDR1 and CDR2: MNHEY and SMNVEV (reference sequence). CDR3 bases: TGTGCCAGCAGCACGACCGGACAGGGCCCCCTCCACTTT. Its translation is CASSTTGQGPLHF.

V usage is TRBV15 and J usage is TRBJ2-1; D gene ambiguous. CDR3 length equals 14 residues. Trimming took off 0 bases at V and 8 bases at J, with 11 bases between the two ends. Looked up from germline, CDR1 is LNHNV and CDR2 is YYDKDF (reference sequence). The DNA for the CDR3 is TGTGCCACCAGCAGAGATCAGACAACCCATGAGCAGTTCTTC. Amino acids: CATSRDQTTHEQFF.

This clone appeared a few times. The chain combines TRBV4-1 with TRBJ1-1, with D perhaps matching TRBD1 (5 bases). Germline V gene data show CDR1 as MGHRA and CDR2 as YSYEKL. This CDR3 has 15 amino acids. Trimming pared 1 base from V and 7 bases from J, leaving 16 bases between. The CDR3 spells CASSQGAGFGGEAFF. The CDR3 region has the DNA TGCGCCAGCAGCCAAGGAGCTGGTTTCGGGGGTGAAGCTTTCTTT.